Reported below is one TCR beta chain. Patients of the Seattle cohort, enrolled during active infection, were followed longitudinally. This sample was taken from a study of blood T cell repertoires in COVID-19. For the study at large: Italy, Spain and the United States were the sources of the convalescent and acute COVID-19 samples. T cells, B-cell-depleted T cells, or PBMCs supplied cDNA or gDNA.

In the authors' workflow: Reference gene primer amplification in the assay estimated nucleated cell counts. Libraries were prepared by immunoSEQ multiplex PCR; TCRdb keeps only in-frame clonotypes and omits some of them. V and J calls plus clone size are reproduced from that table; the DNA served to infer D and trimming. Of about 440,000 clones listed, about 91% are singletons. The ends lost 2 bases at V and 0 bases at J; junction bases unmatched: 9. There are 17 residues in the CDR3. CDR1 SGHAT and CDR2 FQNNGV come from the germline V gene. Sequencing input: peripheral blood. This sequence originates from a woman between 50 and 59 years old with COVID-19, enrolled during active disease. The chain links TRBV11-2 to TRBJ1-2, with 7 bases lining up with TRBD1. Written as DNA, the CDR3 is TGTGCCAGCAGCTTAACGACAGGGTCCCTATCTAACTATGGCTACACCTTC. Translating it yields CASSLTTGSLSNYGYTF. Full variable domain (missing parts from reference TRBV11-2 and TRBJ1-2): EAGVAQSPRYKIIEKRQSVAFWCNPISGHATLYWYQQILGQGPKLLIQFQNNGVVDDSQLPKDRFSAERLKGVDSTLKIQPAKLEDSAVYLCASSLTTGSLSNYGYTFGSGTRLTVV.